This entry lists 16 T cell receptor beta chains sequenced from one sample in a study of beta chain features in type 1 diabetes. Expressed TCRB transcripts were sequenced after all isolated RNA was converted to cDNA. Assay used: immunoSEQ multiplex PCR; TCRdb lists only in-frame clones, some missing. The table has about 340,000 clones, approximately 8% seen once. Sequenced: central memory CD4+ T cells from blood. These TCRs come from a woman aged 18-29 years in good health.

The chain joins TRBV18 to TRBJ2-2; D might be TRBD2 (6 bases). Germline V gene sequence: CDR1 KGHSH, CDR2 LQKENI. The CDR3 runs 13 residues. V was shortened by 2 bases and J by 6 bases, with 7 bases between the two germline ends. This chain's CDR3 is CASSPRRAGELFF. The DNA for the CDR3 is TGTGCCAGCTCACCAAGGAGGGCCGGGGAGCTGTTTTTT. The whole variable domain, remainder taken from reference TRBV18 and TRBJ2-2, is NAGVMQNPRHLVRRRGQEARLRCSPMKGHSHVYWYRQLPEEGLKFMVYLQKENIIDESGMPKERFSAEFPKEGPSILRIQQVVRGDSAAYFCASSPRRAGELFFGEGSRLTVL.

Only a few counts were recorded for this clone. The rearrangement joins TRBV11-1 to TRBJ1-4; the D is unclear. The V end was cut by 5 bases, the J end by 12 bases, with 13 bases between. The germline CDR1 and CDR2 sequences are SGHAT and FQDESV (reference sequence). This CDR3 comprises 12 residues. The CDR3: CASSPGREELFF. The CDR3 nucleotides are TGTGCCAGCAGCCCCGGACGAGAAGAACTGTTTTTT. The entire variable domain, with the rest obtained from reference TRBV11-1 and TRBJ1-4, is as follows: EAEVAQSPRYKITEKSQAVAFWCDPISGHATLYWYRQILGQGPELLVQFQDESVVDDSQLPKDRFSAERLKGVDSTLKIQPAELGDSAMYLCASSPGREELFFGSGTQLSVL.

The rearrangement links TRBV10-2 to TRBJ1-1; D gene unclear. The length of the CDR3 is 14 residues. The germline V gene has CDR1 WSHSY and CDR2 SAAADI. The V and J ends lost 6 bases and 0 bases respectively, with 11 bases between them. The CDR3 loop is CASSATDLNTEAFF. The CDR3 DNA sequence: TGCGCCAGCAGCGCGACGGATTTGAACACTGAAGCTTTCTTT.

This clone has just a few counts. V gene TRBV12-2 combines with J gene TRBJ2-7; TRBD1 is the table's D call and was not checked against the DNA. TRBV12-2 is given as a pseudogene. The CDR3 consists of 16 residues. CDR3 sequence (DNA): TGTGCAAGTCGCTTACCACAGGGAAGTGACTTCTACGAGCAGTACTTC. This codes for CASRLPQGSDFYEQYF.

This clone appeared a few times. This chain links TRBV7-3 with TRBJ2-2; 11 bases agree with TRBD2. The CDR3 length is 16 residues. V lost 4 bases and J lost 5; bases outside the gene matches: 6. From germline, CDR1 is SGHTA and CDR2 FQGTGA. The CDR3 loop reads CASSSIAGGLTGELFF. CDR3 nucleotide sequence: TGTGCCAGCAGCTCAATAGCGGGAGGGCTGACCGGGGAGCTGTTTTTT.

The rearrangement joins TRBV11-1 to TRBJ2-1, with D unresolved. Germline CDR1 is SGHAT and CDR2 is FQDESV (reference sequence). The CDR3 spans 13 residues. V was pared by 1 base and J by 7 bases, with 8 bases between. CDR3 nucleotides: TGTGCCAGCAGCTTAGTCTTGGGTAATGAGCAGTTCTTC. Its translation: CASSLVLGNEQFF.

V is TRBV5-6 and J is TRBJ2-4; either TRBD1 or TRBD2 may fit D (5 bases each). CDR3 length: 14 amino acids. In germline, CDR1 is SGHDT, CDR2 YYEEEE. The ends were cut back, 3 bases at V and 13 bases at J, with 20 bases in the middle. CDR3 nucleotide sequence: TGTGCCAGCAGCTACCTTACCGTTCGGGACCTACAGTACTTC. Residues: CASSYLTVRDLQYF.

This clone was counted only a few times. The J gene is TRBJ2-7, the V gene TRBV5-4, with 13 bases aligning to TRBD2. V trimming: 4 bases; J trimming: 4 bases; junction bases outside the gene matches: 5. This CDR3 spans 15 amino acids. Per the germline V gene, CDR1 is SGHNT and CDR2 is YYREEE (reference sequence). In DNA form, the CDR3 reads TGTGCCAGCAGCGGGACTAGCGGGATGGGTTACGAGCAGTACTTC. Protein: CASSGTSGMGYEQYF.

This clone was seen a few times. This chain links TRBV7-2 with TRBJ2-3, with D perhaps TRBD2 (6 bases). This CDR3 is 14 amino acids long. Between the trimmed V and J ends, which lost 4 bases and 2 bases, there was a span of 10 bases. CDR1 SGHTA and CDR2 FQGNSA come from the germline V gene. This chain's CDR3 is CASSSGLYTDTQYF. The CDR3 DNA sequence: TGTGCCAGCAGCTCGGGACTCTACACAGATACGCAGTATTTT.

This clone was seen a few times. The gene calls are TRBV4-3 and TRBJ2-7; 7 bases map to TRBD1. The CDR3 extends over 17 amino acids. V gave up 0 bases and J gave up 0 bases; unmatched junction bases: 8. Germline-derived CDR1 and CDR2 are LGHNA and YSLEER. For the CDR3, the DNA is TGCGCCAGCAGCCAAGATATCAGGGGGTCCCACTCCTACGAGCAGTACTTC. It yields the protein CASSQDIRGSHSYEQYF.

This clone turned up a few times. The V call is TRBV15, the J call TRBJ2-7; 8 bases match TRBD1. This CDR3 comprises 15 residues. The junction had 8 bases not matched to a gene; V was cut back by 0 bases and J by 7 bases. Germline V gene sequence: CDR1 LNHNV, CDR2 YYDKDF (reference sequence). CDR3 bases: TGTGCCACCAGCAGAGACAAGACAGGGGCTTGGGAGCAGTACTTC. Its protein is CATSRDKTGAWEQYF.

This clone was picked up a small number of times. The chain uses TRBV6-1 and TRBJ2-7; 7 bases align to TRBD2. CDR1 and CDR2 (germline): MNHNS, SASEGT. The CDR3 contains 13 residues. V lost 6 bases and J lost 5; bases outside the gene matches: 7. CDR3 residues: CASRTGGRDEQYF. The CDR3 bases are TGTGCCAGCAGGACGGGAGGCCGCGACGAGCAGTACTTC.

This chain connects TRBV7-9 to TRBJ2-5; D remains unclear. The CDR3 loop spans 13 amino acids. Germline V CDR1 and CDR2: SEHNR, FQNEAQ (reference sequence). Trimming removed 0 bases from V and 7 bases from J, with 9 bases in between. The CDR3 reads CASSLAGDGTQYF. The CDR3 coding sequence is TGTGCCAGCAGCTTAGCGGGTGACGGGACCCAGTACTTC.

This clone was recorded a few times. The CDR3 region is CASSLNTGLGETQYF. Written as DNA, the CDR3 is TGTGCCAGCAGCCTAAACACAGGGTTGGGAGAGACCCAGTACTTC. This chain links TRBV11-2 with TRBJ2-5, with D possibly matching TRBD1 (6 bases). CDR3 length: 15 residues. V was trimmed by 5 bases and J by 4 bases, leaving 17 bases between them. Germline CDR1 reads SGHAT; CDR2 reads FQNNGV. The full variable domain, in which reference TRBV11-2 and TRBJ2-5 provide the parts outside the CDR3, is EAGVAQSPRYKIIEKRQSVAFWCNPISGHATLYWYQQILGQGPKLLIQFQNNGVVDDSQLPKDRFSAERLKGVDSTLKIQPAKLEDSAVYLCASSLNTGLGETQYFGPGTRLLVL.

The V call is TRBV28, the J call TRBJ1-1, with D possibly TRBD1 on 5 matching bases. Per germline, CDR1 MDHEN and CDR2 SYDVKM. This CDR3 is 13 amino acids long. The V end lost 3 bases, the J end lost 5 bases, and 10 bases lay between the germline ends. The CDR3 loop is CASSLGGKTEAFF. In nucleotides, the CDR3 is TGTGCCAGCAGTTTGGGGGGAAAGACTGAAGCTTTCTTT.

The V call is TRBV1, the J call TRBJ2-7. TRBV1 is noted as a pseudogene. The CDR3 has 15 residues. CDR3 amino acids: CTSSQDRRTSYEQYF. The CDR3 DNA reads TGCACCAGCAGCCAAGATCGACGCACCTCCTACGAGCAGTACTTC.